This record concerns one T cell receptor beta chain sequence. This sample was taken from a study of blood T cell repertoires in COVID-19. As for the study in general: Donors in the United States, Italy and Spain gave samples during acute or convalescent COVID-19.

The germline V gene has CDR1 MDHEN and CDR2 SYDVKM. There are 12 residues in the CDR3. The V end lost 11 bases, the J end lost 2 bases, and 12 bases lay between the germline ends. Under the authors' procedure: Cell counts per sample came from amplifying reference gene primers. Measured with immunoSEQ multiplex PCR; TCRdb has only the in-frame clones, and not every one. The V and J calls and clone size were taken over from that table, and D and trimming were inferred from the DNA. The data hold more than 90,000 clones, with less than 85% observed a single time. The specimen was peripheral blood. This clonotype was obtained from a man older than 75 with acute or convalescent COVID-19. This sequence joins TRBV28 and TRBJ1-2, with TRBD1 as a possible D gene (5 bases). Here the CDR3 DNA reads TGTGCCCACCGGGGGTTCAACTATGGCTACACCTTC. Protein: CAHRGFNYGYTF.